These 7 T cell receptor beta chains originate from one sample sequenced in a study of T-cell reconstitution after alpha-beta-depleted transplantation in children. A library of TCRbeta sequences, prepared with unique molecular identifiers, was generated. TCRdb independently ran MiXCR on the PCR reads; one entry per CDR3 protein. The repertoire has nearly 400,000 distinct CDR3 sequences, roughly 21% of them found once; the top ten carry 3.8%. Sequenced material: PBMCs from the stem cell graft donor, taken from the stem cell graft. The receptors were gathered from a human donor who donated a stem cell graft to a child with acute myeloid leukemia.

This clonotype was seen a handful of times. This chain uses TRBV3-1 with TRBJ2-1, with 7 bases matching TRBD2. The CDR3 is 16 amino acids. The ends lost 4 bases at V and 1 base at J; junction bases unmatched: 7. Germline V CDR1 and CDR2: LGHDT, YNNKEL (reference sequence). CDR3 loop: CASSPSGASSYNEQFF. CDR3 nucleotide sequence: TGTGCCAGCAGCCCTAGCGGAGCCAGTTCCTACAATGAGCAGTTCTTC.

In this sample, this clonotype turned up a few times. The chain employs TRBV12-3 or TRBV12-4 and TRBJ2-7; D may be TRBD1 (5 bases). CDR3 size: 13 residues. The V end was cut by 1 base, the J end by 5 bases, with 9 bases between. In DNA form, the CDR3 reads TGTGCCAGCAGTTTAGAGGTAGGGGACGAGCAGTACTTC. Residues: CASSLEVGDEQYF.

The chain uses TRBV11-2 and TRBJ1-1; maybe TRBD1 (5 bases). Germline lookup yields CDR1 SGHAT and CDR2 FQNNGV. The V end was cut by 2 bases, the J end by 6 bases, with 13 bases between. The CDR3 runs to 14 residues. DNA of the CDR3: TGTGCCAGCAGCTTAACCCCTGGGGACGCTGAAGCTTTCTTT. This encodes CASSLTPGDAEAFF. The whole variable domain, filled in from reference TRBV11-2 and TRBJ1-1, reads EAGVAQSPRYKIIEKRQSVAFWCNPISGHATLYWYQQILGQGPKLLIQFQNNGVVDDSQLPKDRFSAERLKGVDSTLKIQPAKLEDSAVYLCASSLTPGDAEAFFGQGTRLTVV.

The V and J genes are TRBV20-1 and TRBJ2-1; TRBD2 agrees at 8 bases. CDR1 is DFQATT and CDR2 is SNEGSKA in the germline V gene (reference sequence). The CDR3 runs 19 residues. The J segment lost 1 base and the V segment lost 3 bases, leaving 17 bases of the junction unmatched. The CDR3 region is CSASLSGTALSLSYNEQFF. CDR3 nucleotides: TGCAGTGCTAGTCTTAGCGGGACGGCTCTTTCGTTATCCTACAATGAGCAGTTCTTC.

This chain uses TRBV30 with TRBJ2-1, with TRBD2 matching 7 bases. The CDR3 spans 12 residues. The germline gives CDR1 GTSNPN, CDR2 SVGIG (reference sequence). V lost 3 bases and J lost 12; bases outside the gene matches: 8. CDR3 DNA: TGTGCCTGGAGGACTCCCGGGACTACGCAGTTCTTC. Translated, it gives CAWRTPGTTQFF.

The J gene is TRBJ2-7, the V gene TRBV29-1; 9 nucleotides line up with TRBD1. CDR3 size: 14 residues. The V and J ends lost 2 bases and 3 bases, in that order; junction bases with no gene match: 5. Germline CDR1 SQVTM, CDR2 ANQGSEA. CDR3 DNA: TGCAGCGTTGAATTCCCGGGACAGGGCTACGAGCAGTACTTC. Protein sequence: CSVEFPGQGYEQYF.

This clonotype occurred once. V and J are TRBV2 and TRBJ2-7; 11 bases are a match to TRBD2. Germline trimming cut 4 bases from V and 4 bases from J; bases unmatched to any gene: 9. The germline V gene encodes CDR1 SNHLY and CDR2 FYNNEI. The CDR3 covers 16 residues. The CDR3 DNA is TGTGCCAGCAGTGTCCTATGGACTAGCGGGTCATACGAGCAGTACTTC. Its protein product is CASSVLWTSGSYEQYF.